This TCR beta chain was sequenced for a study of cytomegalovirus exposure and HLA in healthy donors (dated by TCRdb to about 2017). Study-level background: An earlier analysis of 587 of the donors reported 250 to 350 Gb of sequence data and about 120 million unique TCR beta sequences obtained from around 180 million T cells. An early release covering approximately 600 HLA-typed donors comprised about 310 gigabases of sequencing data and approximately 85 million unique TCR sequences. Among the roughly 400 genotyped donors, around 81% belonged to the genetic ancestry cluster associated with self-reported Caucasian donors. The study was designed to test whether signatures of past pathogen exposure could be identified by cataloging public T cell receptors. Using immunosequencing, the study profiled T cell repertoires from fewer than 700 subjects and related those repertoires to cytomegalovirus serostatus. A separate validation cohort of roughly 120 different subjects was used in addition to the roughly 720-subject first cohort. High-throughput TCR immunosequencing, statistical association of individual TCRs with disease status, and machine learning were combined to predict cytomegalovirus infection status. To study patterns of TCR occurrence, a later analysis re-analyzed previously published TCR beta repertoires from just over 650 donors and added high-resolution HLA genotyping. Rather than drawing on any new phenotypic data, the later analysis identified candidate immune exposures from TCR beta sequences and the way those sequences occurred across donors. An earlier analysis of approximately 640 of the donors applied high-throughput TCR beta sequencing to assess whether each TCR beta V gene segment acted as functional or pseudogenic. Donor age, sex, ethnicity and CMV serostatus were collected together with the repertoire data. Genome-wide SNP genotypes for about 65% of the roughly 670 donors were used in a later genetic analysis, which treated that subset as a discovery cohort. Every repertoire in the discovery cohort had been generated on one and the same sequencing platform. Class I and class II HLA loci were covered by the typing at four-digit resolution. The number of donors typed differed by locus, with roughly 629-640 for A, B, C, DRB1 and DQB1, roughly 520 for DQA1, nearly 610 for DPA1, and some 440 for DPB1. Because of strong linkage in the cohort, 5 or 6 DR-DQ haplotypes were treated as single units for association and clustering. Among roughly 400 genotyped donors of the cohort, an average of roughly 230,000 unique TCR beta nucleotide sequences was sequenced per donor, of which about 20% were non-productive. Broader findings and caveats from the paper: Sequencing depth was assumed to be roughly uniform across donors in the presence/absence analyses, though that assumption may not hold. A later genetic analysis reported fewer N-insertions in productive TCRs among donors in an Asian-associated ancestry cluster than the roughly 690-donor mean. According to a later analysis, TCR association rates differed among HLA loci, with DRB1 alleles showing the most associated TCRs and HLA-C alleles showing the fewest. A later analysis associated some 17,000 TCR beta sequences with specific HLA alleles at a false discovery rate of 0.05. In both the original and validation cohorts, the classifier was reported to diagnose cytomegalovirus status with high specificity and sensitivity. Across donors, most TCR sequences were observed very rarely, whereas some public TCRs were present in many individuals. In a later analysis, several top co-occurrence clusters were reported to appear linked to parvovirus B19, influenza, CMV and Epstein-Barr virus. This cohort had only TCR beta chains sequenced, and the lack of alpha or paired-chain data limited which features could be detected. A further reported finding was that TCR beta sequences accurately predicted the HLA-A and HLA-B alleles for most subjects in the first cohort. The sequencing pipeline was judged likely to have produced a cluster of highly shared sequence variants as a technical artifact. A later analysis found that most CMV-associated TCR beta chains appeared HLA-restricted, with HLA associations seemingly driven largely by CMV exposure. The study listed 170 or so TCR beta chains as associated with cytomegalovirus. V-gene and J-gene trimming of TCR beta chains was associated with a missense DCLRE1C variant in a later genetic analysis, and the association was replicated in an independent cohort. Correlated functional status among segregating V segments might reflect linkage disequilibrium, but an unknown experimental factor could not be ruled out. Assigning TCR associations to individual alleles was difficult when HLA alleles, especially DR and DQ, strongly co-occurred. Because some donors lacked HLA typing at each locus, the association tests relied only on the typed subset. Because counts were too low, roughly 18 rarely observed V segments, including chromosome 9 orphons, were left out of the earlier analysis of approximately 500 of the donors. A few of the identified cytomegalovirus-associated TCR beta chains were confirmed in vitro to be specific for cytomegalovirus antigens. In an earlier analysis of several hundred of the donors, most TCR beta V segments were observed in productive rearrangements about 87% or about 30% of the time, broadly matching IMGT annotations. According to the authors, the approach could potentially be generalized to other disease states and immunological phenotypes. Some IMGT-functional V segments, including TRBV6-2 and TRBV6-3, could not be distinguished by the 87-base-pair reads and were therefore excluded. A later analysis found that HLA-associated TCR beta chains were more clonally expanded and had lower generation probabilities than equally common non-associated chains. The only immune exposure information available for the cohort was CMV serostatus.

As regards this clone: The antigen it recognizes is unknown. No base quality information exists; no much larger clone differs at one position.

The cohort comprised 670 or so healthy bone marrow donors. At the time of sampling, every cohort member was nominally healthy, though immune exposures that went unrecorded were likely present. The donor tested CMV seronegative and was one of the 352 seronegative cohort members. A peripheral blood sample was collected from each donor, and TCR beta sequencing was performed on peripheral blood mononuclear cells. Genomic DNA extraction from the blood cell samples was performed with the Qiagen DNeasy Blood Extraction Kit. The library was obtained by the immunoSEQ multiplex PCR assay. For the multiplex PCR, a mixture combining 60 forward primers for TCR Vbeta segments and 13 reverse primers for TCR Jbeta segments was used. The CDR3 region of rearranged TCR beta genes was amplified from genomic DNA by a multiplex PCR assay. On the Illumina HiSeq System, the amplified TCR beta libraries were sequenced as 87-base-pair reads. In the paper's pipeline: In a later analysis, roughly 80 million unique TCR beta chains were counted across the 500 to 850 repertoires, and around 11 million of these chains were shared by at least two donors. Raw reads were error-corrected and collapsed into unique sequences by a nearest-neighbor algorithm in which closely related sequences were merged to remove PCR and sequencing errors. V, D and J gene segments were assigned by aligning CDR3 sequences to IMGT reference sequences. For a sequence to be retained, a match of at least six nucleotides was required to both a V gene segment and a J gene segment. Rearrangements were classified as productive when the CDR3 lacked stop codons and remained in frame with V and J, and all other rearrangements were classified as non-productive. CDR3 was defined according to IMGT convention as the region running from the second conserved V-encoded cysteine to the conserved J-encoded phenylalanine. Sequences without an unambiguous match to a single V gene segment were excluded from the earlier analysis of a few hundred of the donors. An earlier analysis of a few hundred of the donors called V segments functional above 56.7% productive rearrangements and segregating when the between-donor standard deviation exceeded 5%. A statistical classification framework was built for diagnosing cytomegalovirus status from the catalog of TCR beta chain sequences. A later analysis assigned V and J genes by comparing TCR nucleotide sequences with IMGT/GENE-DB human TR gene sequences. In a later analysis, CDR3 sequences and most-parsimonious VDJ recombination scenarios were assigned using the TCRdist pipeline. In a later analysis, each TCR beta chain was defined by its CDR3 amino acid sequence together with its V-gene family, and reads lacking a unique V-gene family were excluded. As a way to deal with suspected cross-contamination and a sequencing artifact, a later analysis dropped roughly 620 nucleotide sequences that were highly shared and had low generation probability. In a later analysis, a clonal expansion index was calculated for each public chain from normalized within-repertoire ranks of inferred template counts. Generation probabilities in a later analysis came from a VDJ recombination model fitted to out-of-frame rearrangements, and those results were checked against IGoR. Hypergeometric tests were used in a later analysis to score TCR-TCR, TCR-HLA and TCR-CMV co-occurrence, with a repertoire-size bias correction applied to the TCR pairs. In a later analysis, false discovery rates were estimated by permuting HLA or CMV assignments 20 times. In a later analysis, co-occurring TCRs were grouped using DBSCAN, with TCRdist sequence similarity added in when clustering inside HLA-allele-positive subsets. Repertoires with fewer than 30,000 or more than 120,000 public chains were left out of co-occurrence clustering, as were a handful of repertoires with anomalous nucleotide sharing. Entries here come from immuneACCESS through TCRdb and include only in-frame sequences with V and J called. Some clones fail to appear in such tables; in the studies checked, an unresolved V gene covers under half of the shortfall, and the cause of the remainder is unknown. V and J calls and clone size come straight from that table; D and trimming were deduced from the DNA. The sample data list 98,000 or so clones, and 76% of these were observed just once. Roughly 2% of the sample is taken by the ten largest.

CDR1 and CDR2 were assigned from the germline V gene as SGHTA and FQGNSA. V is cut back by 2 bases and J by 4 bases, with 10 bases in the junction unmatched. Spanning cysteine to phenylalanine, the CDR3 consists of 17 amino acids. Of all the DNA, just the CDR3 is kept, 51 bases in frame from base 1. The sample taken for sequencing was PBMCs. The rearrangement joined TRBV7-2 to TRBJ2-3, with TRBD2 identical over 9 junction bases. The receptor was derived from a middle-aged man in good health and CMV-seronegative. The nucleotide sequence reads TGTGCCAGCAGCTTATCTTCCGGGACTAGCTCCTCAGATACGCAGTATTTT. Its protein product is CASSLSSGTSSSDTQYF.